The present entry profiles one T cell receptor beta chain with its context. This sample was taken from a study of blood T cell repertoires in COVID-19. About the research overall: T cells, B-cell-depleted T cells, or PBMCs supplied cDNA or gDNA.

Per the original data handling: Estimation of nucleated cell counts relied on the amplification of reference gene primers. Generated by immunoSEQ multiplex PCR, the TCRdb table keeps only in-frame clones and is missing some. Clone size and V and J calls were adopted from that table, with D and trimming inferred from the DNA. The repertoire holds a few hundred thousand clones, with 65% to 85% as singletons. This CDR3 region has 15 residues. Germline trimming cut 0 bases from V and 7 bases from J; bases unmatched to any gene: 1. Germline V gene lookup returns CDR1 SNHLY and CDR2 FYNNEI. The TCR comes from a woman in her sixties with acute or convalescent COVID-19. Sequenced material: peripheral blood. This rearrangement joins TRBV2 to TRBJ1-6; the match to TRBD1 covers 9 bases. CDR3 loop: CASSEADRGNSPLHF. CDR3 nucleotides: TGTGCCAGCAGTGAAGCGGACAGGGGAAATTCACCCCTCCACTTT. The whole variable domain, remainder taken from reference TRBV2 and TRBJ1-6, is EPEVTQTPSHQVTQMGQEVILRCVPISNHLYFYWYRQILGQKVEFLVSFYNNEISEKSEIFDDQFSVERPDGSNFTLKIRSTKLEDSAMYFCASSEADRGNSPLHFGNGTRLTVT.